This is a list of T cell receptor beta chains from one sample in a study of cytomegalovirus exposure and HLA in healthy donors. The table came from immunoSEQ multiplex PCR; TCRdb's copy has only in-frame clones and leaves some out. The table lists 150,000 to 200,000 clones, roughly 72% of them singletons. The sequenced sample was PBMCs. All receptors come from a man between 35 and 55 years old in good health and CMV-seronegative. The CDR3 runs from the conserved cysteine through the conserved F or W. A D gene is named only where the DNA matches it firmly. Clone size is given for some rows only: seen once, a few or many times, or a class if the clone is expanded.

CDR3: CSVRQSNTEAFF
DNA: TGCAGCGTTAGACAGAGTAACACTGAAGCTTTCTTT
size: NA
D: NA
J: TRBJ1-1
V: TRBV29-1

CDR3: CASRPKAGAADTQYF
DNA: TGTGCCAGCAGACCCAAGGCGGGAGCCGCCGATACGCAGTATTTT
size: few
D: TRBD2
J: TRBJ2-3
V: TRBV2

CDR3: CASFKGQAVDTIYF
DNA: TGTGCCAGCTTCAAGGGACAGGCGGTGGACACCATATATTTT
size: few
D: TRBD1
J: TRBJ1-3
V: TRBV5-8

CDR3: CASSGGLWRNEKLFF
DNA: TGTGCCAGCAGTGGAGGACTTTGGAGGAATGAAAAACTGTTTTTT
size: NA
D: NA
J: TRBJ1-4
V: TRBV6-5

CDR3: CATRDRGVNTEAFF
DNA: TGTGCCACCCGGGACAGGGGAGTGAACACTGAAGCTTTCTTT
size: once
D: TRBD1
J: TRBJ1-1
V: TRBV2

CDR3: CASSELDSYGTDTQYF
DNA: TGTGCCAGCAGCGAACTCGACAGCTACGGCACAGATACGCAGTATTTT
size: NA
D: NA
J: TRBJ2-3
V: TRBV7-3

CDR3: CASTPGQSYEQYF
DNA: TGTGCCAGCACTCCGGGACAGTCCTACGAGCAGTACTTC
size: NA
D: TRBD1
J: TRBJ2-7
V: TRBV6-1

CDR3: CASSYSWRYEAFF
DNA: TGTGCCAGCAGTTACTCTTGGCGGTATGAAGCTTTCTTT
size: NA
D: NA
J: TRBJ1-1
V: TRBV6-5

CDR3: CASGTTGGLETQYF
DNA: TGTGCCAGTGGAACGACAGGGGGCCTGGAGACCCAGTACTTC
size: NA
D: TRBD1
J: TRBJ2-5
V: TRBV6-1

CDR3: CASSPGRDWELSIQYF
DNA: TGTGCCAGCTCACCCGGCCGGGACTGGGAGTTAAGCATTCAGTACTTC
size: NA
D: NA
J: TRBJ2-4
V: TRBV18

CDR3: CAINAWGQSSYEQYF
DNA: TGTGCCATCAATGCATGGGGACAGAGCTCCTACGAGCAGTACTTC
size: NA
D: TRBD1
J: TRBJ2-7
V: TRBV28

CDR3: CASSITAGGPHEQFF
DNA: TGTGCCAGTAGTATTACAGCGGGAGGGCCCCATGAGCAGTTCTTC
size: few
D: TRBD2
J: TRBJ2-1
V: TRBV19

CDR3: CASSDPNRGQPQHF
DNA: TGTGCCAGCAGTGACCCCAACCGGGGGCAGCCCCAGCATTTT
size: NA
D: NA
J: TRBJ1-5
V: TRBV6-4

CDR3: CASRRSDSGEETQYF
DNA: TGTGCCAGCAGGAGATCCGACAGTGGAGAAGAGACCCAGTACTTC
size: NA
D: NA
J: TRBJ2-5
V: TRBV2

CDR3: CASSKGDYMRGNQPQHF
DNA: TGTGCCAGCAGCAAAGGAGATTATATGCGTGGCAATCAGCCCCAGCATTTT
size: NA
D: NA
J: TRBJ1-5
V: TRBV7-2

CDR3: CASSNARQVWSSYNEQFF
DNA: TGCGCCAGCAGCAACGCACGACAGGTATGGAGCTCCTACAATGAGCAGTTCTTC
size: NA
D: NA
J: TRBJ2-1
V: TRBV4-1

CDR3: CASSQDAGQSLHSEAFF
DNA: TGCGCCAGCAGCCAAGATGCCGGACAGAGCTTACACTCTGAAGCTTTCTTT
size: NA
D: NA
J: TRBJ1-1
V: TRBV4-1

CDR3: CASSPRGQGSPRSGYTF
DNA: TGTGCCAGCAGCCCCCGAGGACAGGGGAGCCCTAGGAGTGGCTACACCTTC
size: NA
D: TRBD1
J: TRBJ1-2
V: TRBV9

CDR3: CASSPIVQDIQYF
DNA: TGTGCCAGCTCACCAATAGTACAGGACATTCAGTACTTC
size: NA
D: NA
J: TRBJ2-4
V: TRBV18

CDR3: CASSPRTETPRFYGYTF
DNA: TGTGCCAGCTCACCAAGGACAGAAACACCCCGATTTTATGGCTACACCTTC
size: NA
D: NA
J: TRBJ1-2
V: TRBV18

CDR3: CASSLSPGLNSYNEQFF
DNA: TGCGCCAGCAGCCTTTCCCCGGGACTGAACTCCTACAATGAGCAGTTCTTC
size: NA
D: NA
J: TRBJ2-1
V: TRBV5-1

CDR3: CATSRDMTGRETQYF
DNA: TGTGCCACCAGCAGAGATATGACAGGGCGGGAGACCCAGTACTTC
size: NA
D: TRBD1
J: TRBJ2-5
V: TRBV15

CDR3: CAISYTGSVEQFF
DNA: TGTGCCATCAGTTACACTGGGAGCGTTGAGCAGTTCTTC
size: once
D: NA
J: TRBJ2-1
V: TRBV10-3

CDR3: CASSRPGQGWSGDTQYF
DNA: TGTGCCAGCAGTCGACCGGGACAGGGTTGGAGCGGGGATACGCAGTATTTT
size: NA
D: TRBD1
J: TRBJ2-3
V: TRBV27

CDR3: CASSSPLTSLETQYF
DNA: TGTGCCAGCAGCTCCCCCTTGACTAGTCTGGAGACCCAGTACTTC
size: NA
D: NA
J: TRBJ2-5
V: TRBV27

CDR3: CATSRDPVSGYNEQFF
DNA: TGTGCCACCAGCAGAGATCCGGTCTCGGGGTACAATGAGCAGTTCTTC
size: NA
D: NA
J: TRBJ2-1
V: TRBV15

CDR3: CASSQEPSGSTYQETQYF
DNA: TGTGCCAGCAGCCAAGAGCCTAGCGGGAGTACCTACCAAGAGACCCAGTACTTC
size: NA
D: TRBD2
J: TRBJ2-5
V: TRBV4-2

CDR3: CASSVRLADTGELFF
DNA: TGTGCCAGCAGCGTGAGACTAGCGGACACCGGGGAGCTGTTTTTT
size: NA
D: TRBD2
J: TRBJ2-2
V: TRBV9

CDR3: CASRVRGHEQYF
DNA: TGTGCCAGCAGAGTAAGAGGGCACGAGCAGTACTTC
size: NA
D: NA
J: TRBJ2-7
V: TRBV2

CDR3: CASSQPTDTQYF
DNA: TGCGCCAGCAGCCAACCGACAGATACGCAGTATTTT
size: NA
D: NA
J: TRBJ2-3
V: TRBV4-1

CDR3: CASSIRGEQYF
DNA: TGTGCCAGTAGTATACGGGGCGAGCAGTACTTC
size: NA
D: NA
J: TRBJ2-7
V: TRBV19

CDR3: CASSPRQGEMNTEAFF
DNA: TGTGCCAGCTCACCGCGACAGGGAGAGATGAACACTGAAGCTTTCTTT
size: few
D: TRBD1
J: TRBJ1-1
V: TRBV18

CDR3: CASSYRQSLNYGYTF
DNA: TGTGCCAGCAGCTACCGACAGTCCCTTAACTATGGCTACACCTTC
size: NA
D: NA
J: TRBJ1-2
V: TRBV7-2

CDR3: CASSHRGFNYEQYF
DNA: TGTGCCAGCAGCCACAGGGGTTTCAACTACGAGCAGTACTTC
size: few
D: TRBD1
J: TRBJ2-7
V: TRBV6-6

CDR3: CASSIRFVTGPYNEQFF
DNA: TGTGCCAGTAGTATTAGGTTTGTGACAGGACCCTACAATGAGCAGTTCTTC
size: NA
D: NA
J: TRBJ2-1
V: TRBV19

CDR3: CASRPPGQGAKQYF
DNA: TGTGCCAGCAGACCCCCGGGACAGGGAGCAAAGCAGTACTTC
size: NA
D: TRBD1
J: TRBJ2-7
V: TRBV28

CDR3: CASAGQGGETQYF
DNA: TGTGCCAGCGCGGGCCAAGGCGGAGAGACCCAGTACTTC
size: NA
D: NA
J: TRBJ2-5
V: TRBV18

CDR3: CASSIPDSPDYGYTF
DNA: TGTGCCAGCAGCATTCCGGACTCCCCTGACTATGGCTACACCTTC
size: NA
D: NA
J: TRBJ1-2
V: TRBV5-5

CDR3: CASSARQGGTEAFF
DNA: TGTGCCAGCAGCGCCCGACAGGGTGGCACTGAAGCTTTCTTT
size: once
D: TRBD1
J: TRBJ1-1
V: TRBV7-6

CDR3: CASSPGLAAGTDTQYF
DNA: TGTGCCAGCTCACCGGGACTAGCGGCGGGCACAGATACGCAGTATTTT
size: once
D: TRBD2
J: TRBJ2-3
V: TRBV18

CDR3: CASSTLSQAYKQYF
DNA: TGCGCCAGCAGCACCCTCTCCCAGGCCTACAAGCAGTACTTC
size: NA
D: NA
J: TRBJ2-7
V: TRBV5-1

CDR3: CASSGQSGHLNTEAFF
DNA: TGTGCCAGCAGTGGTCAGTCGGGACACCTGAACACTGAAGCTTTCTTT
size: NA
D: NA
J: TRBJ1-1
V: TRBV6-1

CDR3: CASSLEGDTEAFF
DNA: TGTGCCAGCAGCTTAGAGGGGGACACTGAAGCTTTCTTT
size: NA
D: NA
J: TRBJ1-1
V: TRBV13

CDR3: CASSDGSGAFF
DNA: TGTGCCAGCAGCGACGGCAGCGGGGCTTTCTTT
size: NA
D: NA
J: TRBJ1-1
V: TRBV9

CDR3: CASSIGQGRTNEQFF
DNA: TGTGCCAGTAGTATAGGACAGGGAAGGACCAATGAGCAGTTCTTC
size: NA
D: TRBD1
J: TRBJ2-1
V: TRBV19

CDR3: CASSLQQGADEAFF
DNA: TGTGCCAGCTCACTCCAACAGGGAGCGGATGAAGCTTTCTTT
size: NA
D: NA
J: TRBJ1-1
V: TRBV18

CDR3: CASSGRGREQFF
DNA: TGTGCCAGCAGTGGTAGGGGGAGAGAGCAGTTCTTC
size: NA
D: NA
J: TRBJ2-1
V: TRBV2

CDR3: CASSSAGGTNTQYF
DNA: TGTGCCAGCAGCTCTGCAGGGGGCACGAATACGCAGTATTTT
size: NA
D: TRBD1
J: TRBJ2-3
V: TRBV7-3

CDR3: CASSIGGDRATDTQYF
DNA: TGTGCCAGTAGTATAGGAGGGGACAGGGCAACAGATACGCAGTATTTT
size: NA
D: TRBD1
J: TRBJ2-3
V: TRBV19

CDR3: CASSLSGVTGELFF
DNA: TGTGCCAGCAGCCTCTCCGGGGTCACCGGGGAGCTGTTTTTT
size: NA
D: NA
J: TRBJ2-2
V: TRBV7-8

CDR3: CASSEARAYEQYF
DNA: TGTGCCAGCAGTGAAGCGCGGGCGTACGAGCAGTACTTC
size: NA
D: NA
J: TRBJ2-7
V: TRBV6-1

CDR3: CASSLYQGPGIGYTF
DNA: TGTGCCAGCAGTTTATATCAGGGGCCAGGAATTGGCTACACCTTC
size: NA
D: NA
J: TRBJ1-2
V: TRBV27

CDR3: CASSWREGRLETQYF
DNA: TGCGCCAGCAGCTGGCGGGAGGGCCGTTTGGAGACCCAGTACTTC
size: NA
D: TRBD2
J: TRBJ2-5
V: TRBV5-1

CDR3: CASSDGGRGSETQYF
DNA: TGTGCCAGCAGTGACGGGGGCAGGGGGTCAGAGACCCAGTACTTC
size: few
D: NA
J: TRBJ2-5
V: TRBV6-1

CDR3: CASSPNEGSYEQYF
DNA: TGTGCCAGCTCACCAAACGAGGGCTCCTACGAGCAGTACTTC
size: NA
D: NA
J: TRBJ2-7
V: TRBV18

CDR3: CARSEDSSGNTIYF
DNA: TGTGCCCGGAGTGAGGACAGCTCTGGAAACACCATATATTTT
size: NA
D: NA
J: TRBJ1-3
V: TRBV30

CDR3: CASQYPSGPTYNEQFF
DNA: TGTGCCAGCCAATACCCTAGCGGGCCTACTTACAATGAGCAGTTCTTC
size: NA
D: TRBD2
J: TRBJ2-1
V: TRBV28

CDR3: CASSLAGQGNSPLHF
DNA: TGTGCCAGCAGCTTAGCCGGACAGGGAAATTCACCCCTCCACTTT
size: NA
D: TRBD1
J: TRBJ1-6
V: TRBV7-8

CDR3: CASSIGGSTGNTIYF
DNA: TGTGCCAGTAGTATAGGGGGCAGTACTGGAAACACCATATATTTT
size: once
D: NA
J: TRBJ1-3
V: TRBV19